This paragraph covers one TCR beta chain sequence. The assay was immunoSEQ multiplex PCR, and TCRdb's table has in-frame clones only and misses some. The sample has some 120,000 clones; about four fifths are singletons. Noted time point: blood 2 weeks post-SBRT. The treatment denotes: 15 Gy SBRT to primary tumor, nephrectomy 4 weeks later. The CDR3 loop spans 13 amino acids. CDR1 and CDR2 from the germline V gene are SEHNR and FQNEAQ (reference sequence). V lost 2 bases and J lost 2, with 7 bases in between. This record belongs to a study of radiation and T cells in renal cell carcinoma. The source is a man in his forties or fifties with renal cell carcinoma. Material: blood, obtained from a patient whose treatment included radiotherapy and nephrectomy. The chain combines TRBV7-9 with TRBJ2-7; D not certain. CDR3 in amino acids: CASSLSRTYEQYF. CDR3 coding DNA: TGTGCCAGCAGCTTAAGCCGGACCTACGAGCAGTACTTC.